Given below is one T cell receptor (beta chain) in context. As processed by the authors: For nucleated cells, counts were estimated from reference gene primer amplification. Profiling relied on immunoSEQ multiplex PCR, and the TCRdb table lists in-frame clones only, not all of them. From that table come the V and J calls and clone size; the DNA was used to work out D and trimming. The table records 150,000 or so clones, roughly 84% of them present only once. The data were obtained in a study of blood T cell repertoires in COVID-19. About the research overall: COVID-19 samples from acute and convalescent phases originated in the United States, Italy and Spain. The cDNA or gDNA used as material had been derived from T cells, B-cell-depleted T cells, or PBMCs.

Seattle cases were enrolled at active infection and followed longitudinally. The CDR3 runs 14 residues. Per germline, CDR1 MNHNY and CDR2 SVGAGI (reference sequence). V gave up 0 bases and J gave up 10 bases, with 13 bases separating them. The receptor was isolated from a man between 60 and 75 years old with COVID-19, enrolled during active disease. The sample consisted of peripheral blood. The genes are TRBV6-6 and TRBJ2-1; tentative D call: TRBD2 (5 bases). CDR3 sequence reads: CASSYSTQRGEQFF. The CDR3 region has the DNA TGTGCCAGCAGTTACTCGACACAGCGAGGGGAGCAGTTCTTC.